The rows below give T cell receptor beta chains drawn from one sample of a study of T cells in tuberculosis. Using immunoSEQ multiplex PCR, the repertoire was profiled, and TCRdb retains in-frame clones only, with some absent. The sample lists some 90,000 clones; approximately 90% were seen once. Sequences were obtained from CD1b-GMM tetramer-negative cells sorted from PBMCs. These receptors were collected from an adult woman with latent tuberculosis. CDR3s leave out the opening cysteine and the closing phenylalanine or tryptophan.

V gene	J gene	CDR3 length	CDR3 protein
TRBV6-1	TRBJ2-7	13	ASRRPGTGAYEQY
TRBV5-1	TRBJ2-3	14	ASSLGGTGLGDTQY
TRBV5-6	TRBJ1-4	12	ASSTGATNEKLF
TRBV11-2	TRBJ2-7	14	ASSTTGGSYPYEQY
TRBV4-2	TRBJ1-3	14	ASSQDWQDSGNTIY
TRBV11-2	TRBJ2-3	12	ASSWRDGTDTQY
TRBV30	TRBJ2-5	11	AWSPGGGETQY
TRBV11-2	TRBJ2-5	15	ASSLVGFGGVGETQY
TRBV27	TRBJ1-1	10	ASSLGGAEAF
TRBV11-1	TRBJ1-3	12	ASSLQGSGNTIY
TRBV6-5	TRBJ1-6	13	ASSYRPENNSPLH
TRBV2	TRBJ2-7	12	ASIIQGALYEQY
TRBV7-2	TRBJ1-4	16	ASSSGQGALATNEKLF
TRBV9	TRBJ2-2	15	VSSVPTPTIDTGELF
TRBV5-1	TRBJ1-1	11	ASSRGGVTEAF
TRBV11-2	TRBJ1-5	12	ASSYRDRLWPQH
TRBV7-2	TRBJ2-5	13	ASSGTGGTQETQY
TRBV7-8	TRBJ2-1	13	ASSLDGGAKIEQF
TRBV28	TRBJ1-5	15	ASSQSAGGVSNQPQH
TRBV4-1	TRBJ2-3	12	ASSLGQGADTQY
TRBV5-1	TRBJ2-1	13	ASSNLAPSYNEQF
TRBV9	TRBJ2-3	13	ASSVAGGGFDTQY
TRBV4-1	TRBJ1-5	13	ASSQVVQANQPQH
TRBV27	TRBJ1-6	13	ASREPGQGISPLH
TRBV27	TRBJ1-2	11	ASRTGELYGYT
TRBV27	TRBJ2-3	14	ASSLTNRVRADTQY
TRBV19	TRBJ1-1	16	ARPVKLQGTTMNTEAF
TRBV19	TRBJ1-5	11	ASGDREGKPQH
TRBV2	TRBJ2-1	19	ASSPLARLAGVPSSYNEQF
TRBV21-1	TRBJ1-2	7	ASQTGVT
TRBV14	TRBJ2-1	17	ASSQGRGLAGGMDNEQF
TRBV7-2	TRBJ2-5	14	ASSFGPSGGQETQY
TRBV6-5	TRBJ1-4	10	ASSGQGEKLF
TRBV7-2	TRBJ2-5	12	ASSQGQAQETQY
TRBV19	TRBJ1-1	12	ASRGGEFGTEAF
TRBV9	TRBJ1-5	13	ASSVWGDLNQPQH
TRBV7-8	TRBJ2-6	16	ASSLARQGSSGANVLT
TRBV5-6	TRBJ2-1	12	ASRTTSSYNEQF
TRBV29-1	TRBJ2-5	11	SVVRGGGETQY
TRBV19	TRBJ1-5	12	ASSAGTGNQPQH
TRBV7-6	TRBJ2-1	12	ASSSDRGHDEQF
TRBV5-1	TRBJ1-1	13	ASSLEGVREGEAF
TRBV29-1	TRBJ1-2	10	SGDRGTNGYT
TRBV5-6	TRBJ2-7	13	ASSIGAGRSYEQY
TRBV5-1	TRBJ2-5	14	ASSLEASGGMETQY
TRBV7-2	TRBJ2-5	14	ASSLGGQGLQETQY
TRBV19	TRBJ1-6	15	ASSIDPWAGPTSPLH
TRBV5-5	TRBJ1-1	11	ASSLRWTAEAF
TRBV9	TRBJ1-4	16	ASSVGPSWAVPNEKLF
TRBV4-2	TRBJ1-1	14	ASSQDRGGRNTEAF
TRBV30	TRBJ1-2	10	AWTQGSYGYT
TRBV15	TRBJ1-1	17	ATSSPLYGHGRWNTEAF
TRBV4-1	TRBJ2-7	10	ASSQETGAAY
TRBV13	TRBJ2-2	11	ASSLGRGGELF
TRBV5-1	TRBJ2-5	13	ASSSGTGDRETQY
TRBV4-2	TRBJ2-1	19	ASSPALRGGRGYSSYNEQF
TRBV11-2	TRBJ1-2	14	ASSSPTGILNYGYT
TRBV18	TRBJ1-1	14	ASSPRSVGGDTEAF
TRBV14	TRBJ1-2	12	ASSPRTGPSGYT
TRBV9	TRBJ2-3	13	ASSRSGTSTDTQY